This passage covers 10 T cell receptor beta chains from one sample sequenced in a study of tumor and adjacent non-tumor tissue in lung cancer. The library came from three nested PCR rounds adapted from ARM-PCR protocols. TCRdb re-analysed the multiplex PCR reads in MiXCR, keeping a single row per CDR3 protein. The table records more than 35,000 distinct CDR3 sequences, roughly two thirds of them present only once. RNA was extracted from bulk tissue without any cell sorting. Distant lung tissue was collected more than 3 cm away from the tumor edge. Sequenced input: distant non-tumor lung tissue. These receptors originate from a woman aged 40 to 50 with non-small cell lung cancer.

The DNA for the CDR3 is TGTGCCAGCAGCTCATTGACAGGGGCAGGAGAAAAACTGTTTTTT. Translation gives CASSSLTGAGEKLFF. The chain recombines TRBV7-9 with TRBJ1-4; TRBD1 matches at 8 bases. The CDR3 contains 15 residues. Germline CDR1 is SEHNR and CDR2 is FQNEAQ (reference sequence). The J segment lost 8 bases and the V segment lost 4 bases, leaving 9 bases of the junction unmatched.

With regard to this clonotype: The junction departs from germline at one end; a sequencing error may be responsible. The V and J genes are TRBV11-2 and TRBJ1-1; tentatively, D is TRBD1 (5 bases). The CDR3 consists of 15 residues. Per the germline V gene, CDR1 is SGHAT and CDR2 is FQNNGV. CDR3 residues: CASSLFRQLQAEASF. CDR3 DNA sequence: TGTGCCAGCAGTTTATTCCGACAGCTTCAGGCTGAAGCTTCCTTT.

With regard to this clonotype: Relative to the germline gene, one junction end is altered; a read error may explain this. The chain uses TRBV2 and TRBJ2-7, with D possibly being TRBD1 or TRBD2 (6 bases each). There are 11 residues in the CDR3. From germline, CDR1 is SNHLY and CDR2 FYNNEI. CDR3 in amino acids: CTRSEARGQYF. The DNA for the CDR3 is TGTACCAGGAGTGAGGCACGGGGGCAGTATTTC.

This clonotype was counted at least ten times. This chain links TRBV7-8 with TRBJ1-2; possibly TRBD1 for D (6 bases). Trimming took off 5 bases at V and 2 bases at J, with 12 bases between the two ends. Germline V gene data show CDR1 as SGHVS and CDR2 as FQNEAQ. This CDR3 is 14 amino acids long. CDR3 in DNA: TGTGCCAGCAGCCCCCGGGACAAAAACTATGGCTACACCTTC. Its protein product is CASSPRDKNYGYTF.

As concerns this clonotype: As the CDR3 is not closed by the conserved phenylalanine or tryptophan, this likely results from a read error. V is TRBV11-1 and J is TRBJ2-2; D may be TRBD2 (6 bases). The germline CDR1 and CDR2 sequences are SGHAT and FQDESV (reference sequence). The CDR3 covers 17 residues. CDR3 DNA: TGTGCCAACAGCCTAAATCTCCTAACGGGAGCAGCCGGGGAGCTGTTTCTT. Its translation is CANSLNLLTGAAGELFL.

The chain uses TRBV20-1 and TRBJ1-2, with D maybe TRBD1 (5 bases). V lost 5 bases and J 4 bases, leaving 14 bases between the germline ends. There are 13 residues in the CDR3. The V gene's germline CDR1 is DFQATT and CDR2 SNEGSKA (reference sequence). Written as DNA, the CDR3 is TGCAGTGCTGTTCCGGGCAGGGCCTATGGCTACACCTTC. It specifies CSAVPGRAYGYTF.

This clonotype was detected only a few times. A much larger clone differs by one base, so this may be a read error. This chain connects TRBV30 to TRBJ2-7; no clear D gene. Germline V gene data show CDR1 as GTSNPN and CDR2 as SVGIG (reference sequence). This CDR3 has 13 amino acids. This chain's CDR3 is CVWSVATPYEQYF. The CDR3 DNA is TGTGTCTGGAGTGTAGCCACCCCCTACGAGCAGTACTTC. Looking up the rest from reference TRBV30 and TRBJ2-7 gives the full variable domain: SQTIHQWPATLVQPVGSPLSLECTVEGTSNPNLYWYRQAAGRGLQLLFYSVGIGQISSEVPQNLSASRPQDRQFILSSKKLLLSDSGFYLCVWSVATPYEQYFGPGTRLTVT.

This clonotype was seen just once. The chain has TRBV2 and TRBJ1-5, with D hard to call. Trimming stripped 7 bases from V and 1 base from J, with 17 bases between. The CDR3 totals 16 residues. Looked up from germline, CDR1 is SNHLY and CDR2 is FYNNEI. The CDR3: CASTRTTGGSNQPQHF. The DNA for the CDR3 is TGTGCCAGCACGCGAACGACGGGAGGAAGCAATCAGCCCCAGCATTTT.

The sample holds many counts of this clonotype. DNA for the CDR3: TGTGCCAGCAGTCGAAACCGTGACGAGCAGTACTTC. Protein: CASSRNRDEQYF. V is TRBV25-1 and J is TRBJ2-7, with no clear D. The CDR3 extends over 12 amino acids. Between the trimmed V and J ends, which lost 5 bases and 5 bases, there was a span of 10 bases. In germline, CDR1 is MGHDK, CDR2 SYGVNS.

Comments on this clonotype: Its ends do not fully match the called genes, so a read error is possible. The chain has TRBV11-2 and TRBJ2-3, with D possibly TRBD1 on 5 matching bases. The CDR3 is 14 amino acids. Germline V lookup: CDR1 SGHAT, CDR2 FQNNGV. In nucleotides, the CDR3 is TGCGCCAGCAGCCGCACGGGCACTGACAGTACGCAGAATTTT. Translated, it gives CASSRTGTDSTQNF.